The following is a T cell receptor beta chain sequence with its context. The target antigen is unknown. From germline, CDR1 is SGHTA and CDR2 FQGTGA. The CDR3 is 15 amino acids. The sample comes from a study of T cells expressing NK-cell markers. Background on the study: Most of the eight sequenced donors tested HCMV-seropositive; one tested seronegative. Study-level results: The CD3+CD56-NKG2C+ fraction of a few donors was also led by these clonotypes. Six or seven donors showed dominant NKG2C+ clonotypes comprising roughly 1.0-7.0% of their CD8+ T cells.

Beta-chain TCR cDNA was generated via 5'RACE template switching with UMIs. Following a re-call of the 5' RACE reads, TCRdb has one entry per CDR3 protein and lacks DNA. In total, the table holds 500,000 to 700,000 distinct CDR3 sequences. Sequences were obtained from blood T cells: a sorted CD56 or NKG2C T cell subset, CD4+ or CD8+ T cells, or bulk PBMC T cells (not recorded which). This TCR was recovered from a man younger than 30 in good health. This chain uses TRBV7-3 with TRBJ2-3. The CDR3 sequence is CASSPNGHSTDTQYF.